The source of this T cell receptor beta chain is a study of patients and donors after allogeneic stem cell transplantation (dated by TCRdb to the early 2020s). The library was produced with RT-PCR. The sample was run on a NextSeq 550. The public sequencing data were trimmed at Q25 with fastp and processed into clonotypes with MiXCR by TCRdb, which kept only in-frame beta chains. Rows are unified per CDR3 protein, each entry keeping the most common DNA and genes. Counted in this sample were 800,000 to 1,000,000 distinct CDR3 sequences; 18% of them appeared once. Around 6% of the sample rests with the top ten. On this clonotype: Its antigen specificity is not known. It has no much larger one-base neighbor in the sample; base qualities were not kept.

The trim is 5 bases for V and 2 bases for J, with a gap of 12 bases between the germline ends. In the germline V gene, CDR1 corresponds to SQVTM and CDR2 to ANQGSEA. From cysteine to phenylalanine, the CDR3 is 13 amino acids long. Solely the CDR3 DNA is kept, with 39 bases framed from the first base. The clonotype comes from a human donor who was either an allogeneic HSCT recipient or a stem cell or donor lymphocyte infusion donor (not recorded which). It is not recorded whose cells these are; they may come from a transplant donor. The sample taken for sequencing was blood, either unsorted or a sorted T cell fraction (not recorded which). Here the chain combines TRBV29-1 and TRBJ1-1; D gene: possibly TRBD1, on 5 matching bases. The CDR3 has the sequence CSVTGATNTEAFF. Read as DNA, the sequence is TGCAGCGTTACCGGGGCTACTAACACTGAAGCTTTCTTT.